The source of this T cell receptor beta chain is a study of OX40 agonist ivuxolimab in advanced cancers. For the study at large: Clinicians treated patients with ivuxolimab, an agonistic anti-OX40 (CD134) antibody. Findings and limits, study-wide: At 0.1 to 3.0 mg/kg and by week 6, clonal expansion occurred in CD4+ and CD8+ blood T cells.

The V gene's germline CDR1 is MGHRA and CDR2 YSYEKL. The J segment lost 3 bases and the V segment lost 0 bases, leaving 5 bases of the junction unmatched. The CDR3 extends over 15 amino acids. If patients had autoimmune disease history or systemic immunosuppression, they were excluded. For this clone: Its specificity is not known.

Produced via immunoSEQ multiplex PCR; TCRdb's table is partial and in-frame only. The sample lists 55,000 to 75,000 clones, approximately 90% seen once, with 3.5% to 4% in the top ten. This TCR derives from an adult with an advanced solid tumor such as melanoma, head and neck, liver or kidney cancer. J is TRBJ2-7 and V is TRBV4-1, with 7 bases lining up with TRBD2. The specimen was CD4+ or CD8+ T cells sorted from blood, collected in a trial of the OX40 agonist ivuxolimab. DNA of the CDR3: TGCGCCAGCAGCCAAGAGCCAAGGGAGGGCTACGAGCAGTACTTC. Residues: CASSQEPREGYEQYF.